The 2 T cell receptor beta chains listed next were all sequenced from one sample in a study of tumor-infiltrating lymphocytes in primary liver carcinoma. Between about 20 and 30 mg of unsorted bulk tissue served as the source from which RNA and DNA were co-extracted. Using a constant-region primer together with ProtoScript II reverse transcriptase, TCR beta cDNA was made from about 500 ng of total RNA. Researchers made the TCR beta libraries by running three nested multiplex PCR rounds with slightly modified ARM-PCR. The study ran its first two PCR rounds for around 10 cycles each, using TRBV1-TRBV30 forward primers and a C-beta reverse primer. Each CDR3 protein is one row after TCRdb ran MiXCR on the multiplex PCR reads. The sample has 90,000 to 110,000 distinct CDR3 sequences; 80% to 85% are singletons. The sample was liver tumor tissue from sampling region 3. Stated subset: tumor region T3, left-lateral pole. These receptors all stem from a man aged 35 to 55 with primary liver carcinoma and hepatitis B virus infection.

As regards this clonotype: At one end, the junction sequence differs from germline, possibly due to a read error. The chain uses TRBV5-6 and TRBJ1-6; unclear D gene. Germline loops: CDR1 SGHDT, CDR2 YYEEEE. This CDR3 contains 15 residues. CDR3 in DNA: TGTGCCAGCAGCCCAAGGACTACAGTGAATTCACCCTTCCAGTTT. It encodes CASSPRTTVNSPFQF.

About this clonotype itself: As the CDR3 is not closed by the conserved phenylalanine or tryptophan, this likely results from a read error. CDR3 protein: CAIQRSRSGANVLTL. For the CDR3, the DNA is TGTGCCATCCAGCGGTCGCGCTCTGGGGCCAACGTCCTGACTTTA. This rearrangement joins TRBV11-2 to TRBJ2-6, with D maybe TRBD2 (5 bases). CDR3 length equals 15 residues. V lost 10 bases, J lost 0 bases, and 13 bases lay in between. Germline values: CDR1 SGHAT, CDR2 FQNNGV.